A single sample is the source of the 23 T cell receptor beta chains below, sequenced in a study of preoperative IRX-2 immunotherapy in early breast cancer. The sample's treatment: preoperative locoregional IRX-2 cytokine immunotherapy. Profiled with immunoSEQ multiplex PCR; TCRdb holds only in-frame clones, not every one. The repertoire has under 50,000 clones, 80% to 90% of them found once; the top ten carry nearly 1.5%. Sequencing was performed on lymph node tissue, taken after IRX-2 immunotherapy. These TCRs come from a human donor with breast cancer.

Here the CDR3 DNA reads TGCGCCAGCAGCCAATGGATAAGGGATAATTCACCCCTCCACTTT. This encodes CASSQWIRDNSPLHF. The chain combines TRBV1 with TRBJ1-6. TRBV1 is deemed a pseudogene. The CDR3 covers 15 residues.

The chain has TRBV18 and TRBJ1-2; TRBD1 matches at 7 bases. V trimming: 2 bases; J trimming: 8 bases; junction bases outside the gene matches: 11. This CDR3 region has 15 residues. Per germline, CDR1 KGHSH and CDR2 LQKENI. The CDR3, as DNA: TGTGCCAGCTCACCAATAGGACAGGTCCCGCAGGGCTACACCTTC. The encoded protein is CASSPIGQVPQGYTF.

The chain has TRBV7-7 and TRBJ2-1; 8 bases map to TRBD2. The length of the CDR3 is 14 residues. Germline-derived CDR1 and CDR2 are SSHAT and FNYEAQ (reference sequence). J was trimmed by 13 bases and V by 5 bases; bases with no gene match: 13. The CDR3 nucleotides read TGTGCCAGCAGCCCCAGCCGGCTCGGGACTAGACAGTTCTTC. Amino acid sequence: CASSPSRLGTRQFF.

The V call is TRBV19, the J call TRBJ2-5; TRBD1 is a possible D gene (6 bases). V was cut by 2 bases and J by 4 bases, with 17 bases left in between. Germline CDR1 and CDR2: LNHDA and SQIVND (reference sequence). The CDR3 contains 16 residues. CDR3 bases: TGTGCCAGTAGTATAATAAAGGGGCAGGGGATAGAGACCCAGTACTTC. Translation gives CASSIIKGQGIETQYF. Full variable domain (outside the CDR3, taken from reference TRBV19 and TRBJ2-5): DGGITQSPKYLFRKEGQNVTLSCEQNLNHDAMYWYRQDPGQGLRLIYYSQIVNDFQKGDIAEGYSVSREKKESFPLTVTSAQKNPTAFYLCASSIIKGQGIETQYFGPGTRLLVL.

CDR3 sequence: CAIRPGRTNTEAFF. The CDR3 DNA is TGTGCCATCAGACCGGGACGAACGAACACTGAAGCTTTCTTT. The V and J genes are TRBV6-8 and TRBJ1-1; TRBD1 might be the D (5 bases). The CDR3 spans 14 residues. Germline values: CDR1 MNHGY, CDR2 SAAAGT. V was pared by 10 bases and J by 1 base, with 16 bases between.

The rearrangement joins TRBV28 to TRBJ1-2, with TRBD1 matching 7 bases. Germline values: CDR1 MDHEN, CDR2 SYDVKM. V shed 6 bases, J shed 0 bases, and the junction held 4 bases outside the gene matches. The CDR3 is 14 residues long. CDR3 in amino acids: CASREGTANYGYTF. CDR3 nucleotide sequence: TGTGCCAGCAGGGAGGGGACAGCTAACTATGGCTACACCTTC.

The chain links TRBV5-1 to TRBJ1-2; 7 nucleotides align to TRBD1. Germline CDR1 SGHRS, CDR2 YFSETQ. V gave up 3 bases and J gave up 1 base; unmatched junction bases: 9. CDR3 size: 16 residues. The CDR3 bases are TGCGCCAGCAGCTCGCAAAACAGGGGACGTAACTATGGCTACACCTTC. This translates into CASSSQNRGRNYGYTF.

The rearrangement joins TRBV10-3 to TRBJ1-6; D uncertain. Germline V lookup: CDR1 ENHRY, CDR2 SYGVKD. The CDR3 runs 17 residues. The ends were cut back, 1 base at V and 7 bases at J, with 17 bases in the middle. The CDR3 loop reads CAISEFILAGENSPLHF. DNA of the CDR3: TGTGCCATCAGTGAGTTCATCTTGGCAGGAGAGAATTCACCCCTCCACTTT.

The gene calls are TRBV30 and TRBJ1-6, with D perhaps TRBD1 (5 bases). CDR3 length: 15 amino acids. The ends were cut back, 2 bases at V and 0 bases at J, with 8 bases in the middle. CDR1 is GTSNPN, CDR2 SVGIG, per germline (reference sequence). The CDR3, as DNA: TGTGCCTGGAGTCACAGGAGCTCCTATAATTCACCCCTCCACTTT. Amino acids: CAWSHRSSYNSPLHF.

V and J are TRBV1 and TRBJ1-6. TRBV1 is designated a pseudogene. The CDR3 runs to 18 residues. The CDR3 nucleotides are TGCGCCAGCAGTCAAAGGGGGGGCCCGGGACAGAGGAATTCACCCCTCCACTTT. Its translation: CASSQRGGPGQRNSPLHF.

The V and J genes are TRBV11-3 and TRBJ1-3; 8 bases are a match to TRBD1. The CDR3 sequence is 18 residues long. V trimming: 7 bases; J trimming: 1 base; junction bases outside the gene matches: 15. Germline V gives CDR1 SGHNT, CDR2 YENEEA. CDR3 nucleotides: TGTGCCAGCATGGGCGCCCGGACAGGGCGAAGTTCTGGAAACACCATATATTTT. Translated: CASMGARTGRSSGNTIYF.

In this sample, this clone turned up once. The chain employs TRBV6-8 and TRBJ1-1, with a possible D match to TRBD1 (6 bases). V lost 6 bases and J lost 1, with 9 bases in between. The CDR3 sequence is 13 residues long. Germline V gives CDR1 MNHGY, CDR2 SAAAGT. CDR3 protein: CASRGHTNTEAFF. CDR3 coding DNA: TGTGCCAGCAGGGGACACACGAACACTGAAGCTTTCTTT.

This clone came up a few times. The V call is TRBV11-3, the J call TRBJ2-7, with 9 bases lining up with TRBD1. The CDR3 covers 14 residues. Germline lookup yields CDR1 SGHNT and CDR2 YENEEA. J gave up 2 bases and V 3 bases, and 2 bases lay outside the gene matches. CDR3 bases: TGTGCCAGCAGCTTGGGGACAGGGCCCTACGAGCAGTACTTC. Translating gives CASSLGTGPYEQYF.

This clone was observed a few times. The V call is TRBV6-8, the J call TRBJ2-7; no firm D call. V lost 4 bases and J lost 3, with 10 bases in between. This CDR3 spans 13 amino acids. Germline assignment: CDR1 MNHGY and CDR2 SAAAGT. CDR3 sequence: CASSWGRDYEQYF. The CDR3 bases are TGTGCCAGCAGTTGGGGTAGGGACTACGAGCAGTACTTC.

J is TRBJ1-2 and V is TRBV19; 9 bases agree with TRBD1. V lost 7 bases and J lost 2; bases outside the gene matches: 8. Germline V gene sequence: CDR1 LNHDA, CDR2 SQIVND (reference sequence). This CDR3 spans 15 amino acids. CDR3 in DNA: TGTGCCAGTACCCGGACAGGGGTCTCCAACTATGGCTACACCTTC. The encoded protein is CASTRTGVSNYGYTF.

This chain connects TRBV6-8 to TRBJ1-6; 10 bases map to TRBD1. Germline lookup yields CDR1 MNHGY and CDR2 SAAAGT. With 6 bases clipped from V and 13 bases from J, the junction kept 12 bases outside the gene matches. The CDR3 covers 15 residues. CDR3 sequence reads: CASSPTPTGGFPLHF. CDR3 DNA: TGTGCCAGCAGCCCCACCCCGACAGGGGGCTTTCCCCTCCACTTT.

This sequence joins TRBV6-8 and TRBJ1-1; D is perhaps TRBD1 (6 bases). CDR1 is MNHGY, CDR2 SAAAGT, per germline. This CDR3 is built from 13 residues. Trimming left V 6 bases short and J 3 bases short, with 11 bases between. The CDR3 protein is CASRTGPHTEAFF. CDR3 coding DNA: TGTGCCAGCAGGACAGGCCCGCACACTGAAGCTTTCTTT.

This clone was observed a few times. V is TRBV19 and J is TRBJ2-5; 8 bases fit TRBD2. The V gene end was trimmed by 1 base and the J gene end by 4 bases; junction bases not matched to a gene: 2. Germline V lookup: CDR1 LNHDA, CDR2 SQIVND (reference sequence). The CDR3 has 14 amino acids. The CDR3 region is CASSIAGGRETQYF. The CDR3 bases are TGTGCCAGTAGTATAGCGGGGGGGCGAGAGACCCAGTACTTC. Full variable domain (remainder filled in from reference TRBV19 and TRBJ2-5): DGGITQSPKYLFRKEGQNVTLSCEQNLNHDAMYWYRQDPGQGLRLIYYSQIVNDFQKGDIAEGYSVSREKKESFPLTVTSAQKNPTAFYLCASSIAGGRETQYFGPGTRLLVL.

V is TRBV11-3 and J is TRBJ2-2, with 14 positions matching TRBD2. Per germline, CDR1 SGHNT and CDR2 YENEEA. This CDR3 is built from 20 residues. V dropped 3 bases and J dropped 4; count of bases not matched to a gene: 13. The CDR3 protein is CASSFGPKTSGGAGTGELFF. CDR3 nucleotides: TGTGCCAGCAGCTTCGGACCCAAGACTAGCGGGGGGGCCGGCACCGGGGAGCTGTTTTTT.

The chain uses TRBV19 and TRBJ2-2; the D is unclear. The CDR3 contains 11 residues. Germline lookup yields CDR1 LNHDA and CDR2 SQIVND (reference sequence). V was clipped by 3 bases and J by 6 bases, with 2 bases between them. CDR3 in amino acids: CASSIAGELFF. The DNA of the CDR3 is TGTGCCAGTAGTATTGCCGGGGAGCTGTTTTTT.

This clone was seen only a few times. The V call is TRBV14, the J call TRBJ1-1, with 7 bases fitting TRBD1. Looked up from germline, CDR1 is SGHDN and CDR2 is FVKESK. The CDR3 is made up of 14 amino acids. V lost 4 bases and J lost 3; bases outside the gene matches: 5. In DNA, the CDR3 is TGTGCCAGCAGCCGAGGGGGCATAGACACTGAAGCTTTCTTT. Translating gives CASSRGGIDTEAFF. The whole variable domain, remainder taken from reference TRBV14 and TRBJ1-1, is EAGVTQFPSHSVIEKGQTVTLRCDPISGHDNLYWYRRVMGKEIKFLLHFVKESKQDESGMPNNRFLAERTGGTYSTLKVQPAELEDSGVYFCASSRGGIDTEAFFGQGTRLTVV.

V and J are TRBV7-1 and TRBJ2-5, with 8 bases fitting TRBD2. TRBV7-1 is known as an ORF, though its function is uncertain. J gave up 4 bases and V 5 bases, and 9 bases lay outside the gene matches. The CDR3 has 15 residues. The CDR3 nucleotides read TGTGCCAGCAGCAAGGGACTAGTCAGTGGAGAGACCCAGTACTTC. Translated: CASSKGLVSGETQYF.

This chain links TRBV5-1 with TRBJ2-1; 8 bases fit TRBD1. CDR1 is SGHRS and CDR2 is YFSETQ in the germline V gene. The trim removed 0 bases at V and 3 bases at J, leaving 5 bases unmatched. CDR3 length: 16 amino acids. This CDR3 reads CASSLGGQGSYNEQFF. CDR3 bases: TGCGCCAGCAGCTTGGGAGGACAGGGAAGCTACAATGAGCAGTTCTTC.